This T cell receptor (beta chain) was sequenced during a study of cytomegalovirus exposure and HLA in healthy donors. Remarks on this clone: The antigen remains unidentified.

General observations from the study: According to an earlier analysis, most TCR beta V segments yielded productive rearrangements about 90% or about 30% of the time.

The CDR3 extends over 15 amino acids. CDR1 is MDHEN, CDR2 SYDVKM, per germline. V shed 6 bases and J 3 bases; nucleotides not matched to a gene: 6. PCR employed 60 Vbeta and 13 Jbeta primers. Data came from immunoSEQ multiplex PCR; TCRdb stores just in-frame clones and leaves some out. The sample comprises approximately 80,000 clones, 63% of which are singletons, and about 15% rests with the top ten. The sequence was obtained from a woman aged 40 to 55 in good health and CMV-seropositive. Sequencing was done on a sample of PBMCs. This rearrangement joins TRBV28 to TRBJ2-3; TRBD1 agrees at 10 bases. The CDR3 is CASRGQGTPTDTQYF. In DNA form, the CDR3 reads TGTGCCAGCAGGGGACAGGGGACCCCTACAGATACGCAGTATTTT.